The 9 T cell receptor beta chains below come from one sample, sequenced in a study of T-cell memory formation after mild COVID-19. TCRdb redid the calling of the 5' RACE reads with MiXCR, one entry per CDR3 protein. The sample lists around 250,000 distinct CDR3 sequences; approximately 15% were seen once. Input material: PBMCs or a T cell subset sorted from them (not recorded which). All receptors come from an adult woman who had mild COVID-19 (a few samples of this study predate the infection). Cell type and time point are not known.

This clonotype has just a few counts. This chain joins TRBV11-2 and TRBJ2-3, with 8 bases lining up with TRBD2. Germline V gene data show CDR1 as SGHAT and CDR2 as FQNNGV. The CDR3 runs to 16 residues. V shed 6 bases, J shed 7 bases, and the junction held 15 bases outside the gene matches. CDR3 loop: CASRPDLTRGRNTQYF. The CDR3 nucleotides read TGTGCCAGCAGACCCGACTTGACCCGCGGGAGGAATACGCAGTATTTT.

This clonotype was found a few times. This chain's CDR3 is CATSREGLAGLSSYNEQFF. The DNA of the CDR3 is TGTGCCACCAGCAGAGAGGGACTAGCGGGACTTAGCTCCTACAATGAGCAGTTCTTC. The genes are TRBV15 and TRBJ2-1, with 13 bases that match TRBD2. The CDR3 runs 19 residues. V was pared by 0 bases and J by 0 bases, with 5 bases of the junction left unmatched. Germline CDR1 is LNHNV and CDR2 is YYDKDF (reference sequence). Supplemented by reference TRBV15 and TRBJ2-1, the full variable domain reads DAMVIQNPRYQVTQFGKPVTLSCSQTLNHNVMYWYQQKSSQAPKLLFHYYDKDFNNEADTPDNFQSRRPNTSFCFLDIRSPGLGDTAMYLCATSREGLAGLSSYNEQFFGPGTRLTVL.

V gene TRBV12-3 or TRBV12-4 combines with J gene TRBJ1-1; D remains unclear. The CDR3 contains 12 residues. V lost 5 bases, J lost 6 bases, and 10 bases lay in between. CDR3 sequence: CASSMGLAEAFF. CDR3 DNA sequence: TGTGCCAGCAGTATGGGTTTGGCTGAAGCTTTCTTT.

This clonotype was seen many times. The chain combines TRBV12-3 or TRBV12-4 with TRBJ2-5, with D possibly TRBD1 on 5 matching bases. This CDR3 has 13 residues. V was pared by 3 bases and J by 5 bases, with 10 bases between. CDR3 DNA: TGTGCCAGCAGTTTTGGGGCGCGGGAGACCCAGTACTTC. Its translation is CASSFGARETQYF.

The CDR3 region is CASSLVMGGEQYF. The DNA of the CDR3 is TGTGCCAGCAGTTTAGTTATGGGGGGCGAGCAGTACTTC. This chain connects TRBV27 to TRBJ2-7; D perhaps matches TRBD2 (6 bases). Germline lookup yields CDR1 MNHEY and CDR2 SMNVEV (reference sequence). V shed 2 bases and J shed 6 bases, with 11 bases lying between them. There are 13 residues in the CDR3.

This clonotype has more than one count but fewer than ten. The chain combines TRBV7-8 with TRBJ1-1; the D is unclear. Germline V CDR1 and CDR2: SGHVS, FQNEAQ. The CDR3 extends over 13 amino acids. V was clipped by 0 bases and J by 5 bases, with 7 bases between them. CDR3: CASSLAIRTEAFF. The CDR3 nucleotides are TGTGCCAGCAGCTTAGCGATAAGGACTGAAGCTTTCTTT.

The V call is TRBV25-1, the J call TRBJ1-2, with no clear D. The length of the CDR3 is 15 residues. Germline V lookup: CDR1 MGHDK, CDR2 SYGVNS. V lost 6 bases and J 7 bases, leaving 21 bases between the germline ends. The CDR3 loop reads CASSPRTHQHGGYTF. The CDR3 nucleotides are TGTGCCAGCAGCCCGAGGACCCATCAGCACGGTGGCTACACCTTC.

The V and J genes are TRBV12-3 or TRBV12-4 and TRBJ1-2; no reliable D call. The germline V and J ends were trimmed by 5 bases and 6 bases, with 13 bases remaining between them. CDR3 length equals 13 residues. The CDR3 loop is CASSARLADGYTF. As DNA, the CDR3 is TGTGCCAGCAGTGCCCGATTGGCTGATGGCTACACCTTC.

This clonotype was picked up one time. The chain uses TRBV5-5 and TRBJ2-1; TRBD2 matches at 11 bases. V shed 5 bases, J shed 2 bases, and the junction held 9 bases outside the gene matches. This CDR3 has 17 amino acids. The germline V gene encodes CDR1 SGHKS and CDR2 YYEKEE (reference sequence). Here the CDR3 DNA reads TGTGCCAGCAGTCCCCGCCTAGCGGGGGGCGCCTACAATGAGCAGTTCTTC. Translated, it gives CASSPRLAGGAYNEQFF.